This TCR beta chain was observed in a study of cytomegalovirus exposure and HLA in healthy donors. Study background: The 120 or so validation repertoires were produced on the same platform as the 670 or so repertoires of the first cohort. This was reported in a later analysis. Whole-study results and caveats: The authors confirmed in vitro that three CMV-associated chains were specific for CMV antigens. The study labeled 164 TCR beta chains cytomegalovirus-associated.

Separate from the approximately 670-subject first cohort was the roughly 130-subject validation cohort, to which the donors belonged. Concerning this clone itself: The antigen is unknown.

In germline, CDR1 is MNHEY, CDR2 SVGAGI. This CDR3 has 13 residues. V lost 5 bases and J lost 10, with 14 bases in between. Sequencing was performed with immunoSEQ multiplex PCR; in TCRdb, only in-frame clones are kept and a portion is missing. The sample has approximately 300,000 clones, roughly 90% seen once; the top ten hold 0.7% to 0.85%. The sequenced sample was PBMCs. The genes are TRBV6-5 and TRBJ2-2; D is possibly TRBD1 (5 bases). This TCR was sampled from a woman younger than 35 in good health and CMV-seronegative. CDR3 sequence (DNA): TGTGCCAGCAGTCCGTGGCAGGGAATGGAGCTGTTTTTT. Translated: CASSPWQGMELFF.